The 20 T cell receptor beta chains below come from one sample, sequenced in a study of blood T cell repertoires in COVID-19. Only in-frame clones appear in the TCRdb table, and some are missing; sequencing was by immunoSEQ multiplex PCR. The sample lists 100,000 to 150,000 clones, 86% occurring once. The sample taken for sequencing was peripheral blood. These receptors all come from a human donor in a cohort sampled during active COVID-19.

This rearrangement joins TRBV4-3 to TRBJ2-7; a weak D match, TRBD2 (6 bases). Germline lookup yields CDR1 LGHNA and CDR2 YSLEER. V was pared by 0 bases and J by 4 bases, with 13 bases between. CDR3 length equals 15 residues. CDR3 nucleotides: TGCGCCAGCAGCCAAGATGGGATGGGGGGATACGAGCAGTACTTC. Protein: CASSQDGMGGYEQYF.

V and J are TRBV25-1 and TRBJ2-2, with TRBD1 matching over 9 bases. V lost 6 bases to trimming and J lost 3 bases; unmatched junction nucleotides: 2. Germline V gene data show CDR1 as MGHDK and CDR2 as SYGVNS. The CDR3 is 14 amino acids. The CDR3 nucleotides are TGTGCCAGCAGGAGGACAGGGGACACCGGGGAGCTGTTTTTT. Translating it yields CASRRTGDTGELFF.

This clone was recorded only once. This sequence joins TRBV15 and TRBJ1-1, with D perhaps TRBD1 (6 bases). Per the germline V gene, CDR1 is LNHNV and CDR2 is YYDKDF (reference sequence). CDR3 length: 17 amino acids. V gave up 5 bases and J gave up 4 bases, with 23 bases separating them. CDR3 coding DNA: TGTGCCACCAGCCCCCCCCAAGCAGGGGAGCGGGGCACTGAAGCTTTCTTT. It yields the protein CATSPPQAGERGTEAFF.

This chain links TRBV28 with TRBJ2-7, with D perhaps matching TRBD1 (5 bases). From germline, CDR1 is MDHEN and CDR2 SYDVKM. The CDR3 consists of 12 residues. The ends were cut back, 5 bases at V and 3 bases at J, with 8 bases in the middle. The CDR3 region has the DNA TGTGCCAGCAGTCTGGGGCGCTACGAGCAGTACTTC. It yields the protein CASSLGRYEQYF.

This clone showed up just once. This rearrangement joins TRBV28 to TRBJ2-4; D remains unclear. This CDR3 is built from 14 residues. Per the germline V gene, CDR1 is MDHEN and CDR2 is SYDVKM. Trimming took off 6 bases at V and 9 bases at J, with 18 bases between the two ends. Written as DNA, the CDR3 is TGTGCCAGCAGCCCCTTGCTAGAACGGTTCATTCAGTACTTC. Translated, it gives CASSPLLERFIQYF.

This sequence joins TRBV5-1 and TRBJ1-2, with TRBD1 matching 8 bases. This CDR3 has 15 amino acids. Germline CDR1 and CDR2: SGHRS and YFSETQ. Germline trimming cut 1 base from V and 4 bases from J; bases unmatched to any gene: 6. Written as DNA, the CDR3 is TGCGCCAGCAGCTTGAGAACAGGGGGGAGCTATGGCTACACCTTC. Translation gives CASSLRTGGSYGYTF.

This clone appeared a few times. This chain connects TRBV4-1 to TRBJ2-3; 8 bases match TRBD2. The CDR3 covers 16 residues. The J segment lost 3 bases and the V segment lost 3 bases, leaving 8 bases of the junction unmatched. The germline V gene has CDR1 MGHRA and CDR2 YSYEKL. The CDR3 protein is CASSQTSALGTDTQYF. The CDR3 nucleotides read TGCGCCAGCAGCCAGACTAGCGCCCTCGGTACAGATACGCAGTATTTT.

The CDR3 DNA is TGTGCCAGCAGCACCCACGGGACAGGGGGCGTTATAGGCACTGAAGCTTTCTTT. Protein: CASSTHGTGGVIGTEAFF. V usage is TRBV9 and J usage is TRBJ1-1; 12 bases match TRBD1. Germline V gives CDR1 SGDLS, CDR2 YYNGEE. The CDR3 is made up of 18 amino acids. Unmatched junction bases numbered 14, after V lost 4 bases and J lost 4 bases.

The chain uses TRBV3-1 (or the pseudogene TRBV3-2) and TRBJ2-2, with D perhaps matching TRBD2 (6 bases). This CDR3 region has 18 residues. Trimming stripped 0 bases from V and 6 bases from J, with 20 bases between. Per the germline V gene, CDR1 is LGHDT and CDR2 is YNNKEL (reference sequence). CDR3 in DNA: TGTGCCAGCAGCCAAGATCTCGGAACTAGCTTCCATTCCGGGGAGCTGTTTTTT. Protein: CASSQDLGTSFHSGELFF.

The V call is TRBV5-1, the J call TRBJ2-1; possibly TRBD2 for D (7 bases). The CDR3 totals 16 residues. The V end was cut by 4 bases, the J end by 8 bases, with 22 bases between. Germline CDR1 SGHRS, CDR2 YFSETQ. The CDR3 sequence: CASSPGAGEWKDEQFF. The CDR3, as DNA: TGCGCCAGCAGCCCGGGGGCGGGAGAGTGGAAAGATGAGCAGTTCTTC.

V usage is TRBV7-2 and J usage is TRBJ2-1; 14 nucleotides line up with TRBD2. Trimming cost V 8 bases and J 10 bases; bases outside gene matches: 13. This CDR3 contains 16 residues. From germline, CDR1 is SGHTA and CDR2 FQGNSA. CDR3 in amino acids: CASLLGVRTSGGEQFF. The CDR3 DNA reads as TGTGCCAGCCTCCTTGGGGTCCGGACTAGCGGGGGGGAGCAGTTCTTC.

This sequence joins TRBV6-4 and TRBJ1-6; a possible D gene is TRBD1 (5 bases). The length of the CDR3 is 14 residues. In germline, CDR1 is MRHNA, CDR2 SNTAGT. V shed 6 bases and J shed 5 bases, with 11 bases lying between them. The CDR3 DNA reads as TGTGCCAGCAGCCAGGCGGGGCATAATTCACCCCTCCACTTT. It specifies CASSQAGHNSPLHF.

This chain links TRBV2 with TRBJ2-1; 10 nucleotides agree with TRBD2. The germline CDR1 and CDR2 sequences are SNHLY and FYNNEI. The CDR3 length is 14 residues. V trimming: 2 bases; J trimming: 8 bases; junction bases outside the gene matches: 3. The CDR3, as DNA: TGTGCCAGCAGTGAACTAGCGGGAGTTTATGAGCAGTTCTTC. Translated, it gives CASSELAGVYEQFF.

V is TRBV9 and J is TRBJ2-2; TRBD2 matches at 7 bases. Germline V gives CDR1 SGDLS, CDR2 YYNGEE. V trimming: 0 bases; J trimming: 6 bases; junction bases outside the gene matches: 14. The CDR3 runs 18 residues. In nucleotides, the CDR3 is TGTGCCAGCAGCGTAGGTCCTCCGGGCGGGAGATCCGCCGGGGAGCTGTTTTTT. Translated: CASSVGPPGGRSAGELFF.

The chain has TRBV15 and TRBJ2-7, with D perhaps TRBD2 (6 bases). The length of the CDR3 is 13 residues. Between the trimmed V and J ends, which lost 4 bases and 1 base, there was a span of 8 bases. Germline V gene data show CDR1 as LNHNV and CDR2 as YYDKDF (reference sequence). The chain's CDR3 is CATSTGTSYEQYF. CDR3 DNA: TGTGCCACCAGCACCGGGACTTCCTACGAGCAGTACTTC. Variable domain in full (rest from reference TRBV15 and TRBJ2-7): DAMVIQNPRYQVTQFGKPVTLSCSQTLNHNVMYWYQQKSSQAPKLLFHYYDKDFNNEADTPDNFQSRRPNTSFCFLDIRSPGLGDTAMYLCATSTGTSYEQYFGPGTRLTVT.

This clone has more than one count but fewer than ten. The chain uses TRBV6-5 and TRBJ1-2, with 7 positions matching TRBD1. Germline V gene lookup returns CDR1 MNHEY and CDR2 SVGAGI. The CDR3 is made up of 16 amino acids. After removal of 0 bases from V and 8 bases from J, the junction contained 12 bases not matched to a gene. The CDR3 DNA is TGTGCCAGCAGTTACTCGGGTTCGGGGACAGTCGAAGGCTACACCTTC. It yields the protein CASSYSGSGTVEGYTF.

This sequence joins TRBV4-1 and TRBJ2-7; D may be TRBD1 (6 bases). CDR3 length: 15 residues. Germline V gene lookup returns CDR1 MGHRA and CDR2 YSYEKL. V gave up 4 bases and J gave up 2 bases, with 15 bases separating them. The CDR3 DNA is TGCGCCAGCAGCCCGACTCGGACAGAAACCTACGAGCAGTACTTC. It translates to CASSPTRTETYEQYF.

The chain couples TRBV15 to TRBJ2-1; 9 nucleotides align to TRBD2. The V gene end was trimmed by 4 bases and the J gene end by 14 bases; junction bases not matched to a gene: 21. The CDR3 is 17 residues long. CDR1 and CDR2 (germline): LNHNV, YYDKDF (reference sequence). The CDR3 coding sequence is TGTGCCACCAGCAACATCGGCGTATCGGCTCGGGCTAGCGGGAAGTTCTTC. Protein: CATSNIGVSARASGKFF.

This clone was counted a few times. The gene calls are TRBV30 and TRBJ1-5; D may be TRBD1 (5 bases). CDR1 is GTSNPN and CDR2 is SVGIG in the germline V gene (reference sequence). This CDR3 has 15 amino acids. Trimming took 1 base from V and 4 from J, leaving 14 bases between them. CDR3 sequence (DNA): TGTGCCTGGAGTGCCTTGGGGGGGGATAATCAGCCCCAGCATTTT. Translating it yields CAWSALGGDNQPQHF.

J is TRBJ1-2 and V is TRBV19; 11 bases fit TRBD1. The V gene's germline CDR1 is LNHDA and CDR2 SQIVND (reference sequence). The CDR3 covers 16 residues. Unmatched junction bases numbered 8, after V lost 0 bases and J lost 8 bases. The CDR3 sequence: CASSIEIPGQGGGYTF. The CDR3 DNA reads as TGTGCCAGTAGTATAGAAATTCCGGGACAGGGGGGCGGCTACACCTTC.